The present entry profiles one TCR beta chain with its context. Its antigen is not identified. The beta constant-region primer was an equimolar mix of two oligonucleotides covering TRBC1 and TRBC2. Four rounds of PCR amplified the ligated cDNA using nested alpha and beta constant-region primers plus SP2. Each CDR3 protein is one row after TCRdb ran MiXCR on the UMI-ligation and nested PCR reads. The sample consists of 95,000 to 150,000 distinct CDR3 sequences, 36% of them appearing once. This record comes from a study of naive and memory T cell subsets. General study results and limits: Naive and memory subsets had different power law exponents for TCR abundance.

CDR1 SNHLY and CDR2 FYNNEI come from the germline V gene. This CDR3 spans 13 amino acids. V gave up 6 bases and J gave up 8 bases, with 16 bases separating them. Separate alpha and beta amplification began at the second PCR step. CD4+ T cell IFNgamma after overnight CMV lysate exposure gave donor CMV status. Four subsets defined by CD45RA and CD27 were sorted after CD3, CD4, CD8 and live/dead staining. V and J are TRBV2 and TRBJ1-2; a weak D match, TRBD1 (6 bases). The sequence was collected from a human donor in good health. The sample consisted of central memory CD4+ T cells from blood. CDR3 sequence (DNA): TGTGCCAGCAGGCTAACAGGGTTAAGGGGCTACACCTTC. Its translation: CASRLTGLRGYTF.